This passage covers 27 T cell receptor beta chains from one sample sequenced in a study of human T cells and chemical hapten exposure (dated by TCRdb to about 2021). Libraries came from RACE. The sequencer listed for this sample is NextSeq 500. Starting from the raw public reads, TCRdb applied fastp trimming at Q25, assembled clones with MiXCR and retained in-frame beta chains. Entries that share a CDR3 protein sequence are merged under the most common genes and DNA. This sample is represented by a few hundred thousand distinct CDR3 sequences; roughly 6.3% of them were singletons. About 5.4% of the sample is in the top ten clones. Explained via the paper, the time point label denotes: patch test 2, 6 weeks after DPC sensitization. Reading the label with the study, this specimen's treatment or condition is: therapeutic diphenylcyclopropenone sensitization with weekly scalp DPC. The source was whole blood, collected in connection with sensitization to the hapten diphenylcyclopropenone (DPC). These receptors all come from a woman between 18 and 29 years old with alopecia areata. Some clones in this sample may be carry-over from other donors' samples.

This clonotype was seen only a few times. The CDR3 coding sequence is TGTGCCAGCAGTTTTATAGATAACTATGGCTACACCTTC. This translates into CASSFIDNYGYTF. This rearrangement joins TRBV28 to TRBJ1-2; D gene uncertain. Germline CDR1 MDHEN, CDR2 SYDVKM. CDR3 length: 13 amino acids. Trimming cost V 3 bases and J 1 base, with 6 bases left between them.

In this sample, this clonotype turned up many times. The rearrangement links TRBV6-2 or TRBV6-3 to TRBJ1-5, with a possible D match to TRBD1 (6 bases). The V gene lost 5 bases and the J gene lost 6 bases, with 14 bases spanning the gap. CDR3 length: 14 amino acids. The germline CDR1 and CDR2 sequences are MNHEY and SVGEGT. The CDR3 loop reads CASSAPGAAQPQHF. The CDR3 nucleotides are TGTGCCAGCAGTGCTCCGGGGGCAGCTCAGCCCCAGCATTTT.

This clonotype was seen many times. This sequence joins TRBV6-1 and TRBJ2-7; 8 nucleotides match TRBD1. The CDR3 loop spans 17 amino acids. The germline CDR1 and CDR2 sequences are MNHNS and SASEGT. The trim removed 4 bases at V and 0 bases at J, leaving 11 bases unmatched. The CDR3 coding sequence is TGTGCCAGCAGTGCGACACAAGGACAGGGAACCTCCTACGAGCAGTACTTC. It encodes CASSATQGQGTSYEQYF.

This clonotype was recorded many times. This sequence joins TRBV6-1 and TRBJ1-2; D gene unclear. The V end lost 7 bases, the J end lost 0 bases, and 15 bases lay between the germline ends. Germline V gives CDR1 MNHNS, CDR2 SASEGT. The CDR3 contains 15 residues. The CDR3 bases are TGTGCCAGCACCACGGCGGGAGGAGCTAACTATGGCTACACCTTC. It translates to CASTTAGGANYGYTF.

This clonotype was recorded at least ten times. The chain has TRBV5-1 and TRBJ1-4; D unclear. Trimming shortened V by 4 bases and J by 2 bases, and 9 bases separated the two germline ends. Germline CDR1 SGHRS, CDR2 YFSETQ. The length of the CDR3 is 14 residues. The CDR3 sequence is CASSGLGTNEKLFF. The CDR3 DNA is TGCGCCAGCAGCGGGTTGGGGACTAATGAAAAACTGTTTTTT.

V and J are TRBV27 and TRBJ2-3; TRBD1 matches 9 bases. The CDR3 is 14 amino acids. V shed 3 bases and J 5 bases; nucleotides not matched to a gene: 3. Germline values: CDR1 MNHEY, CDR2 SMNVEV (reference sequence). For the CDR3, the DNA is TGTGCCAGCAGTTTGAACAGGGGGCTAGATACGCAGTATTTT. Amino acids: CASSLNRGLDTQYF.

This chain uses TRBV6-4 with TRBJ1-6; weak D call: TRBD1 (6 bases). V lost 5 bases to trimming and J lost 10 bases, with 18 bases between them. The CDR3 contains 15 residues. CDR1 and CDR2 from the germline V gene are MRHNA and SNTAGT. CDR3 amino acids: CASSSSTGGESPLHF. DNA of the CDR3: TGTGCCAGCAGTAGCTCGACAGGTGGAGAATCACCCCTCCACTTT.

The chain is built from TRBV20-1 and TRBJ1-2; 8 nucleotides match TRBD1. J was trimmed by 8 bases and V by 5 bases; bases with no gene match: 10. This CDR3 has 13 residues. Germline CDR1 is DFQATT and CDR2 is SNEGSKA (reference sequence). For the CDR3, the DNA is TGCAGTGCTGCGGGTACTTCAGGGGGCGGCTACACCTTC. Encoded protein: CSAAGTSGGGYTF.

This clonotype showed up many times. This chain links TRBV3-1 with TRBJ2-1; no firm D call. The CDR3 sequence is 16 residues long. V was shortened by 3 bases and J by 6 bases, with 18 bases between the two germline ends. CDR1 and CDR2 (germline): LGHDT, YNNKEL (reference sequence). The CDR3 here is CASSHLRSLATNEQFF. The CDR3 DNA reads as TGTGCCAGCAGCCACCTGCGATCCTTGGCGACCAATGAGCAGTTCTTC.

This clonotype showed up many times. V and J are TRBV7-9 and TRBJ2-6; D possibly corresponds to TRBD2 (6 bases). The germline V gene has CDR1 SEHNR and CDR2 FQNEAQ (reference sequence). Between the trimmed V and J ends, which lost 5 bases and 0 bases, there was a span of 11 bases. CDR3 length: 16 amino acids. The CDR3: CASSRGTYSGANVLTF. In DNA, the CDR3 is TGTGCCAGCAGCCGTGGGACTTACTCTGGGGCCAACGTCCTGACTTTC.

The chain has TRBV6-2 or TRBV6-3 and TRBJ1-2; D gene ambiguous. V was shortened by 0 bases and J by 3 bases, with 11 bases between the two germline ends. The CDR3 sequence is 15 residues long. From germline, CDR1 is MNHEY and CDR2 SVGEGT. The CDR3 sequence: CASSYSKGTHYGYTF. The CDR3 region has the DNA TGTGCCAGCAGTTACTCGAAGGGCACCCACTATGGCTACACCTTC.

This clonotype was found many times. This chain connects TRBV29-1 to TRBJ1-5; D is undetermined. This CDR3 region has 12 residues. Trimming removed 0 bases from V and 5 bases from J, with 5 bases in between. Germline V gives CDR1 SQVTM, CDR2 ANQGSEA. The CDR3 loop reads CSVEDADQPQHF. The CDR3 DNA is TGCAGCGTTGAAGATGCCGATCAGCCCCAGCATTTT. Supplemented by reference TRBV29-1 and TRBJ1-5, the full variable domain reads SAVISQKPSRDICQRGTSLTIQCQVDSQVTMMFWYRQQPGQSLTLIATANQGSEATYESGFVIDKFPISRPNLTFSTLTVSNMSPEDSSIYLCSVEDADQPQHFGDGTRLSIL.

V and J are TRBV6-5 and TRBJ2-2, with 8 nucleotides matching TRBD2. The V segment lost 0 bases and the J segment 3 bases; nucleotides outside the gene matches: 6. The CDR3 totals 17 residues. In germline, CDR1 is MNHEY, CDR2 SVGAGI. This chain's CDR3 is CASSYSRGGQDTGELFF. The CDR3 nucleotides read TGTGCCAGCAGTTACTCTCGGGGGGGGCAGGACACCGGGGAGCTGTTTTTT.

The V gene is TRBV5-4, the J gene TRBJ1-2; 8 nucleotides match TRBD1. CDR1 is SGHNT and CDR2 is YYREEE in the germline V gene (reference sequence). After removal of 3 bases from V and 1 base from J, the junction contained 11 bases not matched to a gene. The CDR3 is 17 residues long. In nucleotides, the CDR3 is TGTGCCAGCAGCTCGGACAGGGACGGTCGCCTTAACTATGGCTACACCTTC. This sequence encodes CASSSDRDGRLNYGYTF.

V is TRBV18 and J is TRBJ1-1; D is perhaps TRBD1 (5 bases). The CDR3 contains 15 residues. CDR1 is KGHSH, CDR2 LQKENI, per germline. Trimming took off 0 bases at V and 3 bases at J, with 11 bases between the two ends. The CDR3 DNA follows: TGTGCCAGCTCACCACCCGCAGGGAGGTACACTGAAGCTTTCTTT. Encoded protein: CASSPPAGRYTEAFF.

The chain carries TRBV4-3 and TRBJ2-7, with D uncertain. Trimming removed 0 bases at V and 3 bases at J, with 12 bases between. The CDR3 totals 15 residues. The germline V gene has CDR1 LGHNA and CDR2 YSLEER. The DNA of the CDR3 is TGCGCCAGCAGCCAAGATCCGGTCCTAGTCTACGAGCAGTACTTC. Translation: CASSQDPVLVYEQYF.

The rearrangement uses TRBV6-1 and TRBJ2-7, with 7 bases that match TRBD1. In germline, CDR1 is MNHNS, CDR2 SASEGT. CDR3 length equals 14 residues. Germline trimming cut 2 bases from V and 3 bases from J; bases unmatched to any gene: 4. CDR3 loop: CASSEPGQRYEQYF. In DNA form, the CDR3 reads TGTGCCAGCAGTGAACCGGGACAGCGCTACGAGCAGTACTTC.

In this sample, this clonotype turned up a few times. The chain combines TRBV5-6 with TRBJ2-4; D assignment may be TRBD1 or TRBD2 (5 bases each). Trimming left V 0 bases short and J 6 bases short, with 7 bases between. The V gene's germline CDR1 is SGHDT and CDR2 YYEEEE. This CDR3 has 13 amino acids. The CDR3 region is CASSLAGTNIQYF. The CDR3 DNA reads TGTGCCAGCAGCTTGGCCGGGACAAACATTCAGTACTTC.

In its sample, this clonotype was seen a few times. The genes are TRBV20-1 and TRBJ1-5; no clear D. With 0 bases removed from V and 3 bases from J, the gap between germline ends came to 6 bases. The CDR3 has 13 amino acids. Germline-derived CDR1 and CDR2 are DFQATT and SNEGSKA (reference sequence). The CDR3 nucleotides are TGCAGTGCTAGAGACAGCCCCAATCAGCCCCAGCATTTT. It translates to CSARDSPNQPQHF.

This clonotype came up a few times. The V and J genes are TRBV20-1 and TRBJ1-1; possibly TRBD1 for D (6 bases). CDR1 is DFQATT and CDR2 is SNEGSKA in the germline V gene (reference sequence). The CDR3 covers 10 residues. CDR3 region: CRQTGTEAFF. CDR3 sequence (DNA): TGCAGACAAACAGGGACTGAAGCTTTCTTT.

This clonotype was counted ten times or more. V gene TRBV5-1 combines with J gene TRBJ2-5; D may match TRBD1 or TRBD2 (5 bases each). V lost 0 bases, J lost 3 bases, and 6 bases lay in between. In germline, CDR1 is SGHRS, CDR2 YFSETQ. This CDR3 has 13 amino acids. The CDR3 is CASSLVGEETQYF. The CDR3 coding sequence is TGCGCCAGCAGCTTGGTGGGGGAAGAGACCCAGTACTTC. The whole variable domain, remainder taken from reference TRBV5-1 and TRBJ2-5, is KAGVTQTPRYLIKTRGQQVTLSCSPISGHRSVSWYQQTPGQGLQFLFEYFSETQRNKGNFPGRFSGRQFSNSRSEMNVSTLELGDSALYLCASSLVGEETQYFGPGTRLLVL.

The rearrangement links TRBV6-1 to TRBJ1-5, with TRBD1 as a possible D gene (5 bases). Trimming removed 0 bases at V and 5 bases at J, with 17 bases between. The CDR3 has 17 amino acids. Germline CDR1 MNHNS, CDR2 SASEGT. As DNA, the CDR3 is TGTGCCAGCAGTGAAGCGCCGGGACCACGGCTTTATCAGCCCCAGCATTTT. Protein sequence: CASSEAPGPRLYQPQHF.

The table lists this clonotype with a few counts. The chain employs TRBV6-5 and TRBJ2-3; possible D gene TRBD2, 5 bases. This CDR3 is 15 amino acids long. Germline assignment: CDR1 MNHEY and CDR2 SVGAGI. The ends were cut back, 6 bases at V and 2 bases at J, with 15 bases in the middle. The chain's CDR3 is CASSPGLAYTDTQYF. CDR3 sequence (DNA): TGTGCCAGCAGCCCCGGACTTGCCTACACAGATACGCAGTATTTT.

The genes are TRBV5-1 and TRBJ2-4; D may be TRBD2 (6 bases). CDR3 length equals 13 residues. The V end lost 0 bases, the J end lost 14 bases, and 15 bases lay between the germline ends. Germline V gene sequence: CDR1 SGHRS, CDR2 YFSETQ. The CDR3 is CASSLAGLGEEYF. Here the CDR3 DNA reads TGCGCCAGCAGCTTGGCCGGGTTAGGGGAGGAGTACTTC.

The chain is built from TRBV15 and TRBJ1-2, with 9 bases lining up with TRBD1. After removal of 5 bases from V and 4 bases from J, the junction contained 5 bases not matched to a gene. This CDR3 has 14 residues. Germline V gene sequence: CDR1 LNHNV, CDR2 YYDKDF (reference sequence). The CDR3 DNA reads as TGTGCCACCAGCTTCGGGACAGGGTCCTATGGCTACACCTTC. Its protein product is CATSFGTGSYGYTF.

This clonotype has at least ten counts. At one end the junction does not follow the germline gene, possibly because of a read error. This chain connects TRBV7-2 to TRBJ1-4; TRBD1 matches 8 bases. The germline CDR1 and CDR2 sequences are SGHTA and FQGNSA. The CDR3 runs 14 residues. CDR3 loop: CASSSTGANGKLFF. The CDR3 DNA is TGTGCCAGCAGCTCGACAGGGGCGAATGGAAAACTGTTTTTT.

This clonotype was seen many times. The chain links TRBV3-1 to TRBJ1-1; unclear D gene. Per germline, CDR1 LGHDT and CDR2 YNNKEL (reference sequence). This CDR3 is 13 amino acids long. V gave up 0 bases and J gave up 7 bases, with 9 bases separating them. This CDR3 is CASSQDRAVEAFF. DNA of the CDR3: TGTGCCAGCAGCCAAGATCGCGCCGTTGAAGCTTTCTTT. The complete variable domain, with remaining parts taken from reference TRBV3-1 and TRBJ1-1, reads DTAVSQTPKYLVTQMGNDKSIKCEQNLGHDTMYWYKQDSKKFLKIMFSYNNKELIINETVPNRFSPKSPDKAHLNLHINSLELGDSAVYFCASSQDRAVEAFFGQGTRLTVV.